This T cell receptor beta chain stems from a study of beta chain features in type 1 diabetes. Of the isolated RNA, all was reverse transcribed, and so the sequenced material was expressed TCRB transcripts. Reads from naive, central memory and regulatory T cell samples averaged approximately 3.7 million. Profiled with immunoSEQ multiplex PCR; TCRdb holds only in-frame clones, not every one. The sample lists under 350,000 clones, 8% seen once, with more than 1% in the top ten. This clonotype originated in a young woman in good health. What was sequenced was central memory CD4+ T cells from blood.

The CDR3: CASRDSGRAGEQFF. CDR3 bases: TGTGCCAGCAGGGATAGCGGGAGGGCCGGTGAGCAGTTCTTC. The chain has TRBV7-2 and TRBJ2-1, with 11 bases matching TRBD2. CDR3 length: 14 residues. J gave up 9 bases and V 6 bases, and 7 bases lay outside the gene matches. Germline V CDR1 and CDR2: SGHTA, FQGNSA. The full variable domain, its missing parts supplied by reference TRBV7-2 and TRBJ2-1, is GAGVSQSPSNKVTEKGKDVELRCDPISGHTALYWYRQSLGQGLEFLIYFQGNSAPDKSGLPSDRFSAERTGGSVSTLTIQRTQQEDSAVYLCASRDSGRAGEQFFGPGTRLTVL.